The 2 T cell receptor beta chains given below trace back to one sample, sequenced in a study of cytomegalovirus exposure and HLA in healthy donors. The PCR employed 60 Vbeta primers together with 13 Jbeta primers. Some clones are missing from TCRdb's copy, which holds only in-frame ones; the method was immunoSEQ multiplex PCR. This sample yields under 250,000 clones, of which around 76% are seen a single time; 4.5% to 7% belongs to the top ten. The source material was PBMCs. Every receptor here comes from a man aged 40-55 years in good health and CMV-seropositive.

The chain recombines TRBV28 with TRBJ2-6; the match to TRBD1 covers 10 bases. V shed 6 bases and J 0 bases; nucleotides not matched to a gene: 8. The CDR3 covers 18 residues. Germline V gene sequence: CDR1 MDHEN, CDR2 SYDVKM. CDR3 coding DNA: TGTGCCAGCAGCTCTTGGACAGGGGGGGCCTCTGGGGCCAACGTCCTGACTTTC. It translates to CASSSWTGGASGANVLTF.

The gene calls are TRBV5-3 and TRBJ1-1, with D hard to call. TRBV5-3 is an ORF for which the function is uncertain. The CDR3 contains 15 residues. The ends were cut back, 4 bases at V and 1 base at J, with 14 bases in the middle. This CDR3 is CARSATTAKNTEAFF. In nucleotides, the CDR3 is TGTGCCAGAAGCGCGACCACAGCAAAGAACACTGAAGCTTTCTTT.